This T cell receptor (beta chain) was documented in a study of T-cell memory formation after mild COVID-19. The study, taken as a whole, reports: Pre-infection memory held some responding clones, suggesting pre-existing cross-reactive T cells responded. Researchers could not confirm that second-wave clones peaking on day 37 targeted SARS-CoV-2. Whereas later expanders leaned CD4+, clones contracting day 15 to 85 showed a balanced CD4/CD8 makeup.

5'RACE primed from the constant segment yielded TCR alpha and TCR beta cDNA libraries bearing sample barcodes and UMIs. TCRdb fed the 5' RACE reads into MiXCR, producing one record per CDR3 protein. Here the sample spans about 250,000 distinct CDR3 sequences, approximately 15% being singletons. This clonotype was picked up a small number of times. What it recognizes is unknown. V lost 5 bases, J lost 4 bases, and 15 bases lay in between. CDR3 length: 15 amino acids. Germline CDR1 reads SGHTA; CDR2 reads FQGTGA. The chain employs TRBV7-3 and TRBJ2-1; D is unclear. Sequencing was done on a sample of PBMCs or a T cell subset sorted from them (not recorded which). This clonotype was obtained from an adult woman who had mild COVID-19 (a few samples of this study predate the infection). Cell type and time point are not known. The CDR3 loop is CASSRTAYRYNEQFF. DNA for the CDR3: TGTGCCAGCAGCAGAACAGCGTACCGTTACAATGAGCAGTTCTTC.